A single sample is the source of the 32 T cell receptor delta chains below, sequenced in a study of γδ T cells in repeated Plasmodium falciparum infection. Vgamma9/Vdelta2+ and Vdelta2-negative gammadelta T cells were flow-sorted from PBMC for bulk sequencing. TCRdb processed the multiplex PCR reads again with the CATT caller. The table lists roughly 48,000 delta-chain clones, less than 2% of them singletons. What was sequenced was gamma-delta T cells from blood. These TCRs come from a pool of human donors (malaria-infected and uninfected, not separated).

Worth noting for this clone: TCRdb's protein, taken from a much larger clone, differs from this DNA's translation at residue 4, likely owing to a read error; the protein displayed comes from the DNA. V gene TRDV2 combines with J gene TRDJ1; either TRDD2 or TRDD3 may supply D (6 bases each). The CDR3 length is 19 residues. Per the germline V gene, CDR1 is GEAIGNYY and CDR2 is EKD. V dropped 5 bases and J dropped 0 bases, with 27 bases sitting between them. The CDR3 is CACGTGSYTGLLYTDKLIF. CDR3 DNA: TGTGCCTGTGGCACGGGATCCTACACTGGGCTACTTTACACCGATAAACTCATCTTT.

This clone was observed a few times. The protein TCRdb lists belongs to a much larger clone and differs from this DNA's translation at residue 14, which points to a read error; the protein shown is made from the DNA. Other DNA sequences in this sample translate to the same CDR3. As DNA, the CDR3 is TGTGCTCTTGGGGAATTCTCTAAAAGATTCCGTACTGGGGTGAAGGAACTCATCTTT. Its protein product is CALGEFSKRFRTGVKELIF. V and J are TRDV1 and TRDJ1, with 7 bases that match TRDD3. V dropped 2 bases and J dropped 9; count of bases not matched to a gene: 24. Per germline, CDR1 TSWWSYY and CDR2 QGS. The CDR3 totals 19 residues.

This clone is labeled as medium-sized. Other nucleotide sequences from this sample produce the same CDR3. This sequence joins TRDV1 and TRDJ1, with 12 bases matching TRDD3. With 0 bases clipped from V and 4 bases from J, the junction kept 18 bases outside the gene matches. The CDR3 totals 21 residues. CDR1 is TSWWSYY and CDR2 is QGS in the germline V gene. This CDR3 reads CALGELVTIKTGGYLSDKLIF. The CDR3 DNA sequence: TGTGCTCTTGGGGAACTAGTGACGATAAAGACTGGGGGATACTTAAGCGATAAACTCATCTTT.

Sample share makes this clone medium-sized. Other DNA sequences in the sample encode the same CDR3. The CDR3 region has the DNA TGTGCTCTTGGGGGCACGAAACTCATCTTT. The encoded protein is CALGGTKLIF. The chain has TRDV1 and TRDJ1; D gene unclear. There are 10 residues in the CDR3. CDR1 and CDR2 (germline): TSWWSYY, QGS. Deletions cut 4 bases from V and 8 bases from J, with 5 bases between.

This clone appeared a few times. It is likely a read error: a sequence one base away is far more abundant. The identical CDR3 is also encoded by other nucleotide sequences in the sample. The J segment was not called; the V segment is TRDV1; the table names TRDD2, a call not compared with the DNA. Germline V gene lookup returns CDR1 TSWWSYY and CDR2 QGS. The CDR3 covers 16 residues. CDR3: CALLPTSSPYTDKLIF. The CDR3 DNA is TGTGCTCTCCTTCCTACCTCATCCCCTTACACCGATAAGCTCATCTTT.

This clone was seen at least ten times. V is TRDV2 and J is TRDJ3, with TRDD3 matching over 11 bases. The V gene end was trimmed by 0 bases and the J gene end by 2 bases; junction bases not matched to a gene: 14. Germline V CDR1 and CDR2: GEAIGNYY, EKD. The CDR3 totals 22 residues. This CDR3 reads CACDTLRSLLGDRTWDTRQMFF. CDR3 in DNA: TGTGCCTGTGACACCCTACGTTCCTTACTGGGGGATAGGACCTGGGACACCCGACAGATGTTTTTC.

This clone has at least ten counts. The translation of this DNA and the TCRdb protein of a much larger clone differ at residue 10, probably owing to a read error; the protein shown here is translated from the DNA. At the DNA level, this CDR3 is encoded by other sequences in the same sample as well. This chain links TRDV1 with TRDJ1; weak D call: TRDD3 (6 bases). CDR3 length equals 12 residues. Germline-derived CDR1 and CDR2 are TSWWSYY and QGS. The CDR3 loop is CALGMGADKPIF. CDR3 in DNA: TGTGCTCTTGGGATGGGGGCCGATAAACCCATCTTT.

The J segment was not called; the V segment is TRDV1; TRDD2 is taken as the D call from the table, unchecked against the DNA. This CDR3 contains 14 residues. Germline V gene lookup returns CDR1 TSWWSYY and CDR2 QGS. As DNA, the CDR3 is TGTGCTCTTGGGACGCCTTTTCCTACTGGTTCATATATCTTT. It specifies CALGTPFPTGSYIF.

Ten or more counts support this clone. A read error likely explains this, since a far larger clone differs by one base. Different DNA sequences within this sample yield the same CDR3. CDR3 sequence: CALGEPRGELIF. Written as DNA, the CDR3 is TGTGCTCTTGGGGAGCCCCGAGGCGAACTCATCTTT. This chain links TRDV1 with TRDJ1; D uncertain. CDR3 size: 12 residues. CDR1 is TSWWSYY and CDR2 is QGS in the germline V gene. Trimming stripped 3 bases from V and 9 bases from J, with 11 bases between.

This clone was seen ten or more times. This clone may be a read error of a much larger clone one base away. The same CDR3 arises from other DNA sequences in this sample as well. The chain employs TRDV1 and TRDJ1; D is possibly TRDD2 or TRDD3 (5 bases each). The germline V gene encodes CDR1 TSWWSYY and CDR2 QGS. Trimming took 0 bases from V and 1 from J, leaving 24 bases between them. The CDR3 has 20 amino acids. This CDR3 is CALGELDLQGIPSGTDKLIF. CDR3 bases: TGTGCTCTTGGGGAACTTGACCTACAAGGGATCCCGTCAGGCACCGATAAACTCATCTTT.

Comment on this clone: It is likely a read error: a sequence one base away is far more abundant. Other DNA sequences within the sample encode an identical CDR3. Called V gene: TRDV1; the J gene was not called; the D call of TRDD3 is as the table states it, not checked on the DNA. The CDR3 is made up of 21 amino acids. Per germline, CDR1 TSWWSYY and CDR2 QGS. Written as DNA, the CDR3 is TGTGCTCTTGGGGCCGCGCTCCGGCGCGGGATACGTTCCTGGGACACCCGACAGATGTTCTTC. Amino acid sequence: CALGAALRRGIRSWDTRQMFF.

In the case of this clone: For this DNA, TCRdb reports the protein of a much larger clone, which diverges at residue 4, most likely from a read error; the protein presented here is translated directly from the DNA. The V and J genes are TRDV3 and TRDJ1; D is perhaps TRDD3 (5 bases). The germline V and J ends were trimmed by 2 bases and 8 bases, with 18 bases remaining between them. Germline CDR1 reads TVYSNPD; CDR2 reads GDNSRS (reference sequence). The CDR3 sequence is 13 residues long. The CDR3 bases are TGTGCCTTTGGCTCCCGTCAGGGGGTAAAACTCATCTTT. Protein: CAFGSRQGVKLIF.

Comment on this clone: For this DNA, TCRdb reports the protein of a much larger clone, which diverges at residues 6 and 12, most likely from a read error; the protein presented here is translated directly from the DNA. The chain is built from TRDV1 and TRDJ1; TRDD3 agrees at 10 bases. Germline V gene lookup returns CDR1 TSWWSYY and CDR2 QGS. The J segment lost 5 bases and the V segment lost 0 bases, leaving 9 bases of the junction unmatched. The CDR3 loop spans 17 amino acids. CDR3 sequence: CALGELPFWGIKDKLIF. The CDR3, as DNA: TGTGCTCTTGGGGAACTCCCCTTCTGGGGGATAAAAGATAAACTCATCTTT.

By share, this clone ranks as medium-sized (0.01 to 0.1%). At the DNA level, this CDR3 is encoded by other sequences in the same sample as well. This sequence joins TRDV1 and TRDJ1; tentatively, D is TRDD2 (6 bases). CDR1 and CDR2 (germline): TSWWSYY, QGS. The CDR3 loop spans 18 amino acids. V shed 5 bases and J shed 0 bases, with 22 bases lying between them. In nucleotides, the CDR3 is TGTGCTCTTGGGAATTGGCCTTCCCACCCCCTTAACACCGATAAACTCATCTTT. Protein sequence: CALGNWPSHPLNTDKLIF.

This chain connects TRDV1 to TRDJ1; TRDD3 aligns across 8 bases. No J gene was available from TCRdb, and it was assigned here by a germline match of the DNA. After removal of 3 bases from V and 0 bases from J, the junction contained 27 bases not matched to a gene. Germline V gene lookup returns CDR1 TSWWSYY and CDR2 QGS. There are 23 residues in the CDR3. The CDR3 region has the DNA TGTGCTCTTGGGGACCGGCCTTCTCGCCACTGGGGACTGGGGGTCTCTAACACCGATAAACTCATCTTT. Translating it yields CALGDRPSRHWGLGVSNTDKLIF.

Concerning this clone: TCRdb shows a much larger clone's protein in place of this DNA's translation, and the two differ at residue 9, likely through a read error; the protein shown is translated from the DNA. The V gene is TRDV2, the J gene TRDJ1, with a tentative D call TRDD3 (5 bases). No J gene is reported in TCRdb; it was inferred here by comparing the DNA with germline. Germline CDR1 GEAIGNYY, CDR2 EKD. Trimming took off 5 bases at V and 3 bases at J, with 21 bases between the two ends. CDR3 length: 16 amino acids. This CDR3 is CACVSLGTWGPDKLIF. CDR3 bases: TGTGCCTGTGTGAGTCTAGGTACGTGGGGTCCCGATAAACTCATCTTT.

As regards this clone: The protein that TCRdb holds for this DNA derives from a much larger clone and differs from the translated DNA at residue 8, which likely indicates a read error; the protein shown here is translated from the DNA. The J gene is TRDJ1, the V gene TRDV2, with D perhaps matching TRDD3 (5 bases). TCRdb supplies no J gene; here it was assigned by aligning the nucleotide sequence to germline. There are 19 residues in the CDR3. Per the germline V gene, CDR1 is GEAIGNYY and CDR2 is EKD. V was clipped by 3 bases and J by 0 bases, with 25 bases between them. The DNA of the CDR3 is TGTGCCTGTGACCCCGTACTGGAGGATCGAAGGAAGTACACCGATAAACTCATCTTT. This sequence encodes CACDPVLEDRRKYTDKLIF.

This clone appeared many times. The chain uses TRDV1 and TRDJ1; D is unclear. The germline gives CDR1 TSWWSYY, CDR2 QGS. V was trimmed by 0 bases and J by 0 bases, leaving 11 bases between them. The CDR3 is made up of 16 amino acids. The CDR3 protein is CALGELPGRYTDKLIF. DNA of the CDR3: TGTGCTCTTGGGGAACTACCGGGACGATACACCGATAAACTCATCTTT.

This clone has a handful of counts. The junction does not match germline at one end; this may be a read error. The V gene is TRDV1, the J gene TRDJ1; D perhaps matches TRDD3 (6 bases). CDR1 TSWWSYY and CDR2 QGS come from the germline V gene. The CDR3 sequence is 18 residues long. CDR3 nucleotides: TGTGCTATTGGGGAACATAAAGGGGATTTGGGGGACACCGATAAACTCATCTTT. This sequence encodes CAIGEHKGDLGDTDKLIF.

Remarks on this clone: The amino acid sequence in TCRdb belongs to a much larger clone and departs from this DNA's translation at residue 15, likely a sequencing read error; the sequence shown is translated from the DNA. The V gene is TRDV2, the J gene TRDJ3; perhaps TRDD3 as D (5 bases). The J gene, not given by TCRdb, was assigned here from a germline match of the nucleotide sequence. In germline, CDR1 is GEAIGNYY, CDR2 EKD. The CDR3 consists of 20 residues. Written as DNA, the CDR3 is TGTGCCTGTGACCTCCTCTCGGACGTCCCCCGCTCCTGGGACGCCCGACAGATGTTTTTC. It yields the protein CACDLLSDVPRSWDARQMFF.

By sample fraction, this clone is medium-sized (0.01 to 0.1%). DNA of the CDR3: TGTGCTCTTGGGGGATTCCTACATTACTTTGAGTACTGGGGGATACGAGGGACAGCACAACTCTTCTTT. Residues: CALGGFLHYFEYWGIRGTAQLFF. The chain recombines TRDV1 with TRDJ2; the match to TRDD3 covers 13 bases. The CDR3 covers 23 residues. Germline-derived CDR1 and CDR2 are TSWWSYY and QGS. With 4 bases clipped from V and 4 bases from J, the junction kept 24 bases outside the gene matches.

No J gene was named, though the V gene is TRDV1; the table assigns TRDD3, which was not confirmed against the DNA. This CDR3 is built from 18 residues. The germline V gene encodes CDR1 TSWWSYY and CDR2 QGS. Here the CDR3 reads CALGELSGTGGYIDKPIF. Written as DNA, the CDR3 is TGTGCTCTTGGGGAACTCTCGGGTACTGGGGGATACATCGATAAACCCATCTTT.

Turning to this clone: The protein TCRdb gives is from a much larger clone and does not agree with this DNA's translation at residue 15, likely a read error; the protein shown here comes from the DNA. V gene TRDV1 combines with J gene TRDJ1; 9 nucleotides match TRDD2. The CDR3 length is 24 residues. Germline V gives CDR1 TSWWSYY, CDR2 QGS. V was pared by 3 bases and J by 0 bases, with 29 bases of the junction left unmatched. The CDR3 bases are TGTGCTCTTGGGGATGCGCTTCCTTCCTACCAGGTACTGGGGTACTTCGGGTACACCGATAAACTCATCTTT. This encodes CALGDALPSYQVLGYFGYTDKLIF.

A note on this clone: This likely traces to a read error, being one base from a far larger clone. J is TRDJ1 and V is TRDV1; 9 bases map to TRDD2. The J gene comes from matching the DNA to germline here; TCRdb lacks it. Germline V gene data show CDR1 as TSWWSYY and CDR2 as QGS. This CDR3 has 31 residues. V lost 1 base and J lost 0; bases outside the gene matches: 48. Here the CDR3 reads CALGEHRGLLPSYHHPYRPLLVRGYTDKLIF. CDR3 in DNA: TGTGCTCTTGGGGAACATCGTGGCCTCCTTCCTTCCTACCACCACCCTTACCGACCCCTTTTGGTGAGGGGGTACACCGATAAACTCATCTTT.

As for this clone: The protein recorded in TCRdb matches a much larger clone and deviates from this DNA's translation at residue 10, suggesting a read error; the protein here is obtained by translating the DNA. The V and J genes are TRDV1 and TRDJ1, with TRDD3 matching over 10 bases. TCRdb lists no J gene, so it was determined here by aligning the DNA to germline. J was trimmed by 7 bases and V by 0 bases; bases with no gene match: 11. Germline-derived CDR1 and CDR2 are TSWWSYY and QGS. This CDR3 region has 17 residues. The CDR3 nucleotides read TGTGCTCTTGGGGAACTAGGAAATCCTCACTGGGGGATTAAACTCATCTTT. This translates into CALGELGNPHWGIKLIF.

Regarding this clone: TCRdb's entry gives the protein of a much larger clone, which mismatches this DNA's translation at residue 9, likely from a read error; the protein reported here is translated from the DNA. The rearrangement uses TRDV1 and TRDJ1; no clear D. Because TCRdb records no J gene, it was assigned here through a match of the DNA to germline. Looked up from germline, CDR1 is TSWWSYY and CDR2 is QGS. The CDR3 is 17 amino acids. V lost 2 bases and J 0 bases, leaving 16 bases between the germline ends. The CDR3 DNA is TGTGCTCTTGGGGAATTTCATCGGAGGGAATACACCGATAAACTCATCTTT. This codes for CALGEFHRREYTDKLIF.

This clone was recorded many times. TCRdb attributes to this sequence the protein of a much larger clone, which differs from the DNA translation at residue 12; a read error is likely, and the protein displayed is translated from the DNA. V usage is TRDV3 and J usage is TRDJ1, with 9 bases aligning to TRDD3. This CDR3 has 18 amino acids. The V gene end was trimmed by 1 base and the J gene end by 1 base; junction bases not matched to a gene: 16. Germline assignment: CDR1 TVYSNPD and CDR2 GDNSRS (reference sequence). In DNA form, the CDR3 reads TGTGCCTTTAACAGGGGTCGTTGGGGGATAAAGGGCACCGATAAACTCATCTTT. This gives the protein CAFNRGRWGIKGTDKLIF.

The table lists this clone with a few counts. This likely came from a read error, as a far larger clone is one base away. Distinct nucleotide sequences in the sample also encode this CDR3. This rearrangement joins TRDV1 to TRDJ1; unclear D gene. The J gene was missing in TCRdb and was found by matching the end of the DNA to germline. Germline lookup yields CDR1 TSWWSYY and CDR2 QGS. The CDR3 is 23 residues long. V lost 2 bases and J lost 10, with 44 bases in between. The CDR3 sequence is CALGENHSSWRWTSALSAGRLIF. The CDR3 DNA reads TGTGCTCTTGGGGAAAACCATAGCTCCTGGCGGTGGACAAGCGCTCTTTCGGCCGGACGACTCATCTTT.

This clone was observed a handful of times. TCRdb assigns this DNA the protein of a much larger clone, which departs from its translation at residue 3; this likely reflects a read error, and the protein shown comes from translating the DNA. The chain is built from TRDV1 and TRDJ1; D may correspond to TRDD2 or TRDD3 (5 bases each). TCRdb leaves out the J gene; it was filled in here by matching the DNA to germline. Germline CDR1 reads TSWWSYY; CDR2 reads QGS. The CDR3 has 18 residues. CDR3 nucleotides: TGTGCTCATGGGGAGCTTAGGTCCCCTACTCCGGGTACCGATAAACTCATCTTT. Translation: CAHGELRSPTPGTDKLIF.

Concerning this clone: TCRdb's listed protein matches a much larger clone and diverges from this DNA's translation at residues 9 and 15, likely through a read error; the protein shown comes from the DNA. With the J gene uncalled, the V gene is TRDV2; the D call in the table, TRDD3, was not verified against the DNA. The CDR3 consists of 17 residues. Germline loops: CDR1 GEAIGNYY, CDR2 EKD. CDR3 loop: CACDPVLGGTYTDKHIF. In DNA, the CDR3 is TGTGCCTGTGACCCAGTACTGGGGGGTACCTACACCGATAAACACATCTTT.

As for this clone: The protein that TCRdb holds for this DNA derives from a much larger clone and differs from the translated DNA at residues 4 and 18, which likely indicates a read error; the protein shown here is translated from the DNA. The chain is built from TRDV1 and TRDJ1; weak D call: TRDD3 (5 bases). The germline V gene has CDR1 TSWWSYY and CDR2 QGS. The CDR3 is 19 residues long. CDR3 in DNA: TGTGCTCTTATACCAGCGCACGCTGGCGGGGGGTCTTACACCGATAAACTCACCTTT. Translating it yields CALIPAHAGGGSYTDKLTF.

This clone was seen at least ten times. The J gene is TRDJ1, the V gene TRDV1; the match to TRDD3 covers 10 bases. The CDR3 is made up of 23 amino acids. Germline CDR1 and CDR2: TSWWSYY and QGS. V gave up 2 bases and J gave up 0 bases; unmatched junction bases: 24. This CDR3 is CALGEGPIFLYWGMSHYTDKLIF. In nucleotides, the CDR3 is TGTGCTCTTGGGGAAGGTCCGATCTTCCTGTACTGGGGGATGTCACACTACACCGATAAACTCATCTTT.